This T cell receptor (beta chain) was captured by sequencing in a study of cytomegalovirus exposure and HLA in healthy donors. CDR3 length: 17 residues. V lost 2 bases to trimming and J lost 5 bases, with 18 bases between them. The germline V gene encodes CDR1 MNHGY and CDR2 SAAAGT. The donors were in the approximately 110-subject validation cohort; that cohort was separate from the roughly 730-subject first cohort. This clone was counted only a few times. The repertoire was sequenced with immunoSEQ multiplex PCR; TCRdb's copy has only in-frame clones and lacks some. The table has about 330,000 clones, about 90% seen once.

The sequence derives from a woman aged 25 to 45 in good health and CMV-seropositive. The source material was PBMCs. The chain employs TRBV6-8 and TRBJ1-4, with a tentative D call TRBD1 (5 bases). The CDR3, as DNA: TGTGCCAGCAGTTACAATCAGGGAGTACCCCGCAATGAAAAACTGTTTTTT. Its protein is CASSYNQGVPRNEKLFF.